Presented here are 25 T cell receptor beta chains from one specimen sequenced in a study of beta chain features in type 1 diabetes (dated by TCRdb to the late 2010s). General study outcomes and caveats: A moderate but significant shortening of TCRB CDR3 length was observed in type 1 diabetes patients in all four CD4+ subsets.

The receptor library was made with the immunoSEQ multiplex PCR assay. The entire amount of isolated RNA was reverse transcribed using the High Capacity cDNA Reverse Transcription Kit, so the sequenced TCRB transcripts were expressed ones. This immuneACCESS table, as held by TCRdb, lists in-frame sequences with V and J called but not all clones. Of the missing ones, under half trace to an unresolved V gene in checked studies; the others have no known cause. A total of about 640,000 clones appear in this sample, around 12% of them only once. The top ten clonotypes cover over 0.1% of the sample. Their cognate antigens are unknown. Sequencing input: naive CD4+ T cells from blood. The sample's cell subset or site label, in plain terms: true naive CD4+ T cells. The receptors were sampled from a man aged 25 to 40 with type 1 diabetes.

The CDR3 protein is CAWSGGDTIYF. In nucleotides, the CDR3 is TGTGCCTGGAGTGGAGGAGACACCATATATTTT. This chain connects TRBV30 to TRBJ1-3, with unresolved D. The CDR3 totals 11 residues. The V end lost 1 base, the J end lost 8 bases, and 6 bases lay between the germline ends. Germline V lookup: CDR1 GTSNPN, CDR2 SVGIG (reference sequence). Full variable domain (remainder filled in from reference TRBV30 and TRBJ1-3): SQTIHQWPATLVQPVGSPLSLECTVEGTSNPNLYWYRQAAGRGLQLLFYSVGIGQISSEVPQNLSASRPQDRQFILSSKKLLLSDSGFYLCAWSGGDTIYFGEGSWLTVV.

This clone was observed a handful of times. The rearrangement uses TRBV28 and TRBJ2-7, with D unclear. Germline V gene sequence: CDR1 MDHEN, CDR2 SYDVKM. Trimming stripped 7 bases from V and 3 bases from J, with 10 bases between. The CDR3 length is 12 residues. CDR3 DNA: TGTGCCAGCATCCAAGAGCGCTACGAGCAGTACTTC. Protein product: CASIQERYEQYF.

This clone appeared many times. The rearrangement links TRBV28 to TRBJ2-1; D possibly corresponds to TRBD2 (5 bases). Germline CDR1 MDHEN, CDR2 SYDVKM. V shed 6 bases and J shed 7 bases, with 7 bases lying between them. The CDR3 has 11 residues. The CDR3 DNA reads TGTGCCAGCAGATGGAGGAATGAGCAGTTCTTC. Its protein product is CASRWRNEQFF.

The chain carries TRBV7-9 and TRBJ2-2, with 8 bases that match TRBD2. J gave up 4 bases and V 7 bases, and 8 bases lay outside the gene matches. The CDR3 spans 15 residues. Germline V gene sequence: CDR1 SEHNR, CDR2 FQNEAQ (reference sequence). The DNA for the CDR3 is TGTGCCAGCACTCATACTAGCGGCCGCACCGGGGAGCTGTTTTTT. Its protein product is CASTHTSGRTGELFF.

As regards this clone: In the same sample, other DNA sequences code for this CDR3. V and J are TRBV9 and TRBJ2-3, with D uncertain. CDR1 is SGDLS and CDR2 is YYNGEE in the germline V gene. V lost 0 bases and J lost 5, with 1 base in between. This CDR3 comprises 11 residues. CDR3 bases: TGTGCCAGCAGCGTAGAAGATACGCAGTATTTT. Translation gives CASSVEDTQYF.

The rearrangement uses TRBV29-1 and TRBJ1-5; the match to TRBD1 covers 7 bases. Germline CDR1 reads SQVTM; CDR2 reads ANQGSEA. V was pared by 1 base and J by 0 bases, with 6 bases of the junction left unmatched. The CDR3 loop spans 16 amino acids. In nucleotides, the CDR3 is TGCAGCGTTGAAGCTAAGGACAGGTATAGCAATCAGCCCCAGCATTTT. Translated, it gives CSVEAKDRYSNQPQHF.

This clone has only a few counts. The rearrangement links TRBV12-5 to TRBJ2-7, with 7 nucleotides matching TRBD2. There are 15 residues in the CDR3. J gave up 3 bases and V 5 bases, and 10 bases lay outside the gene matches. Germline-derived CDR1 and CDR2 are LGHNT and FRNRAP. The CDR3 sequence: CASGAGRRPDYEQYF. In DNA, the CDR3 is TGTGCTAGTGGTGCCGGGAGGCGGCCTGACTACGAGCAGTACTTC.

This clone was observed a few times. This sequence joins TRBV7-3 and TRBJ1-2; 9 bases are a match to TRBD1. V dropped 4 bases and J dropped 7; count of bases not matched to a gene: 16. This CDR3 spans 17 amino acids. The germline V gene has CDR1 SGHTA and CDR2 FQGTGA. CDR3 residues: CASSSRPGQGREFGYTF. The DNA of the CDR3 is TGTGCCAGCAGCTCTCGCCCGGGACAGGGACGAGAGTTTGGCTACACCTTC.

This clone was seen a few times. The chain carries TRBV19 and TRBJ2-1; 10 bases are shared with TRBD2. There are 15 residues in the CDR3. The germline gives CDR1 LNHDA, CDR2 SQIVND (reference sequence). The ends lost 3 bases at V and 6 bases at J; junction bases unmatched: 5. The CDR3 region is CASSMLAGGSNEQFF. CDR3 nucleotide sequence: TGTGCCAGTAGTATGTTAGCGGGGGGCTCCAATGAGCAGTTCTTC.

The chain is built from TRBV30 and TRBJ1-5; TRBD1 matches 9 bases. CDR1 and CDR2 from the germline V gene are GTSNPN and SVGIG (reference sequence). There are 15 residues in the CDR3. V was clipped by 1 base and J by 1 base; unmatched bases: 2. CDR3 region: CAWSAGTGSNQPQHF. DNA of the CDR3: TGTGCCTGGAGTGCCGGGACAGGGAGCAATCAGCCCCAGCATTTT.

As regards this clone: One end of the junction does not line up with germline, which may come from a read error. The chain combines TRBV6-1 with TRBJ2-2; D not certain. CDR1 and CDR2 (germline): MNHNS, SASEGT. The CDR3 totals 11 residues. The CDR3 nucleotides are TGTGCCAGCACGAACGCCGGGGAGCTGTTTTTT. As protein: CASTNAGELFF.

There are a few counts of this clone. The rearrangement links TRBV7-2 to TRBJ1-2; TRBD1 matches at 8 bases. From germline, CDR1 is SGHTA and CDR2 FQGNSA. The CDR3 loop spans 14 amino acids. Unmatched junction bases numbered 3, after V lost 5 bases and J lost 1 base. The CDR3, as DNA: TGTGCCAGCAGCCCGACAGGGGTTAACTATGGCTACACCTTC. It codes for CASSPTGVNYGYTF.

The chain joins TRBV10-3 to TRBJ1-1, with D unresolved. Germline V gene lookup returns CDR1 ENHRY and CDR2 SYGVKD. Trimming took 4 bases from V and 0 from J, leaving 12 bases between them. The CDR3 is made up of 15 amino acids. The CDR3: CAISGRWTMNTEAFF. DNA for the CDR3: TGTGCCATCAGTGGACGGTGGACCATGAACACTGAAGCTTTCTTT.

This clone showed up just a few times. This chain uses TRBV30 with TRBJ1-5; TRBD1 agrees at 9 bases. From germline, CDR1 is GTSNPN and CDR2 SVGIG (reference sequence). V shed 2 bases, J shed 6 bases, and the junction held 5 bases outside the gene matches. This CDR3 has 14 residues. Here the CDR3 reads CAWSTTGGRQPQHF. Here the CDR3 DNA reads TGTGCCTGGAGTACAACAGGGGGCCGTCAGCCCCAGCATTTT.

This clone was detected only a few times. This chain joins TRBV14 and TRBJ2-3, with unresolved D. Germline V CDR1 and CDR2: SGHDN, FVKESK. With 8 bases removed from V and 4 bases from J, the gap between germline ends came to 7 bases. CDR3 length: 11 residues. CDR3 sequence reads: CASGKADTQYF. In DNA, the CDR3 is TGTGCCAGCGGGAAGGCAGATACGCAGTATTTT.

In this sample, this clone turned up a few times. CDR3 in amino acids: CASSSQGNWVAGELFF. CDR3 nucleotide sequence: TGTGCCAGCAGCTCACAGGGAAATTGGGTCGCCGGGGAGCTGTTTTTT. The J gene is TRBJ2-2, the V gene TRBV7-2, with a possible D match to TRBD1 (6 bases). The CDR3 length is 16 residues. V lost 4 bases to trimming and J lost 6 bases, with 18 bases between them. The germline CDR1 and CDR2 sequences are SGHTA and FQGNSA.

This sequence joins TRBV28 and TRBJ2-3; TRBD2 is a possible D gene (7 bases). This CDR3 has 13 amino acids. Germline V gene data show CDR1 as MDHEN and CDR2 as SYDVKM. V lost 2 bases, J lost 10 bases, and 13 bases lay in between. In DNA, the CDR3 is TGTGCCAGCAGTTTAGTGGGGGGGCCAGCGCAGTATTTT. This translates into CASSLVGGPAQYF. Filled out from reference TRBV28 and TRBJ2-3, the complete variable domain reads DVKVTQSSRYLVKRTGEKVFLECVQDMDHENMFWYRQDPGLGLRLIYFSYDVKMKEKGDIPEGYSVSREKKERFSLILESASTNQTSMYLCASSLVGGPAQYFGPGTRLTVL.

V gene TRBV28 combines with J gene TRBJ1-2; TRBD1 aligns across 7 bases. The CDR3 totals 14 residues. The ends lost 4 bases at V and 3 bases at J; junction bases unmatched: 5. The germline gives CDR1 MDHEN, CDR2 SYDVKM. CDR3 coding DNA: TGTGCCAGCAGTTCACCTACAGGGGACTATGGCTACACCTTC. This codes for CASSSPTGDYGYTF.

The chain has TRBV5-6 and TRBJ2-7; D unclear. The CDR3 consists of 12 residues. Germline V gives CDR1 SGHDT, CDR2 YYEEEE. V was trimmed by 4 bases and J by 4 bases, leaving 9 bases between them. CDR3 loop: CASSTAHYEQYF. CDR3 nucleotide sequence: TGTGCCAGCAGCACCGCCCATTACGAGCAGTACTTC.

Only a few counts were recorded for this clone. The J gene is TRBJ2-3, the V gene TRBV5-6; 10 positions match TRBD2. V shed 0 bases, J shed 1 base, and the junction held 5 bases outside the gene matches. Germline V lookup: CDR1 SGHDT, CDR2 YYEEEE. The CDR3 contains 17 residues. In DNA, the CDR3 is TGTGCCAGCAGCTTGGGTTCCGGGACTAGCGGCACAGATACGCAGTATTTT. Its translation is CASSLGSGTSGTDTQYF.

The table lists this clone with a count of one. V is TRBV11-2 and J is TRBJ2-5, with D maybe TRBD2 (5 bases). Looked up from germline, CDR1 is SGHAT and CDR2 is FQNNGV. Trimming shortened V by 5 bases and J by 4 bases, and 20 bases separated the two germline ends. The CDR3 contains 16 residues. The CDR3 loop is CASSPLLRGGGETQYF. The DNA of the CDR3 is TGTGCCAGCAGCCCTCTCTTGAGAGGAGGAGGAGAGACCCAGTACTTC.

This clone was detected a few times. The chain uses TRBV4-3 and TRBJ2-7; 7 nucleotides align to TRBD1. Trimming cost V 0 bases and J 0 bases; bases outside gene matches: 2. The germline V gene has CDR1 LGHNA and CDR2 YSLEER. The CDR3 is 15 residues long. CDR3 nucleotide sequence: TGCGCCAGCAGCCAAGATCCAGGGGGCTCCTACGAGCAGTACTTC. It is translated as CASSQDPGGSYEQYF.

This clone was seen more than once but under ten times. The J gene is TRBJ1-3, the V gene TRBV6-6; 7 nucleotides match TRBD1. Trimming removed 6 bases from V and 13 bases from J; junction bases left unmatched: 15. Germline CDR1 reads MNHNY; CDR2 reads SVGAGI (reference sequence). This CDR3 contains 14 residues. In nucleotides, the CDR3 is TGTGCCAGCAGGTCTCGGGACAGCCTATGGGAGATATATTTT. Translating gives CASRSRDSLWEIYF.

The chain uses TRBV29-1 and TRBJ2-3; no definite D call. V lost 1 base, J lost 5 bases, and 10 bases lay in between. Germline values: CDR1 SQVTM, CDR2 ANQGSEA. The CDR3 has 13 amino acids. Written as DNA, the CDR3 is TGCAGCGTTGAAGTAGGGATAGGAGATACGCAGTATTTT. It yields the protein CSVEVGIGDTQYF.

The rearrangement uses TRBV15 and TRBJ2-3, with 8 positions matching TRBD1. The CDR3 is made up of 15 amino acids. Germline V gene sequence: CDR1 LNHNV, CDR2 YYDKDF (reference sequence). J lost 3 bases, V lost 3 bases, and 5 bases had no gene match. CDR3 DNA: TGTGCCACCAGCAGCCCGGACAGGGCGACAGATACGCAGTATTTT. Translation gives CATSSPDRATDTQYF. Full variable domain (rest looked up from reference TRBV15 and TRBJ2-3): DAMVIQNPRYQVTQFGKPVTLSCSQTLNHNVMYWYQQKSSQAPKLLFHYYDKDFNNEADTPDNFQSRRPNTSFCFLDIRSPGLGDTAMYLCATSSPDRATDTQYFGPGTRLTVL.